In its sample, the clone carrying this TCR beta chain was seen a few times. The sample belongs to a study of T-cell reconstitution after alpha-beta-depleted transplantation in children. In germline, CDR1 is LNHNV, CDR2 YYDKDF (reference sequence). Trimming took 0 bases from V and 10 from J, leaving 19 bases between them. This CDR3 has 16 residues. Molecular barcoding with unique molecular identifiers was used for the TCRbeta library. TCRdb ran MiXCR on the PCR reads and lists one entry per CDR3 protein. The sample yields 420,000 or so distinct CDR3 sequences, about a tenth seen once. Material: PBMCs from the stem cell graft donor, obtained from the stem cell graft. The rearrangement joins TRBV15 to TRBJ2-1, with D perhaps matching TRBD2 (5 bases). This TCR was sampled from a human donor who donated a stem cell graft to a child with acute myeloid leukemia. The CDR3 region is CATSRDLSVGLREQFF. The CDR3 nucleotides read TGTGCCACCAGCAGAGATCTTAGCGTCGGGCTTAGGGAGCAGTTCTTC. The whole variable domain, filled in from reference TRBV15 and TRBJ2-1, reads DAMVIQNPRYQVTQFGKPVTLSCSQTLNHNVMYWYQQKSSQAPKLLFHYYDKDFNNEADTPDNFQSRRPNTSFCFLDIRSPGLGDTAMYLCATSRDLSVGLREQFFGPGTRLTVL.